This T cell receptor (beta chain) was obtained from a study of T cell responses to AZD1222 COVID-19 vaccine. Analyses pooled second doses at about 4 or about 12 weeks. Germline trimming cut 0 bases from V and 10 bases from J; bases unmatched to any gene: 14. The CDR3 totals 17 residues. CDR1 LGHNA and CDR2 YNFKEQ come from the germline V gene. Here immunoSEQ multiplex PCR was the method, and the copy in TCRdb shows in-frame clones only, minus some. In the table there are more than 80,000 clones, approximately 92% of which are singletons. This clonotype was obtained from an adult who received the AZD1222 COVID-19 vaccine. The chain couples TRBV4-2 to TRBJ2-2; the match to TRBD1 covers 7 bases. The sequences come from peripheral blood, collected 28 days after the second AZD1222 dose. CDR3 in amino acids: CASSQEGGEGPRAELFF. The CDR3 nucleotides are TGTGCCAGCAGCCAAGAAGGGGGCGAAGGGCCCCGAGCGGAGCTGTTTTTT.